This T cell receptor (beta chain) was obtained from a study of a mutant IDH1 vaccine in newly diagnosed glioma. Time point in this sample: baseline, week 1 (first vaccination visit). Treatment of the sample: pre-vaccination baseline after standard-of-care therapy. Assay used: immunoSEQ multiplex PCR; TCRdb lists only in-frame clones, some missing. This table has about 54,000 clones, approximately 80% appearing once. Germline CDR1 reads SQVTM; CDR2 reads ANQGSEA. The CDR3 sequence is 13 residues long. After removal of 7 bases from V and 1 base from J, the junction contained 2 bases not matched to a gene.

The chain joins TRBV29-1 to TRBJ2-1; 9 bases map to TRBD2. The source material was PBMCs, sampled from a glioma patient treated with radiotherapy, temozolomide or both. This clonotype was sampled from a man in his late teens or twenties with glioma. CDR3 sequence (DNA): TGCAGCGGTAGCGGGGGTTCCTACAATGAGCAGTTCTTC. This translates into CSGSGGSYNEQFF.